The subject of this entry is one T cell receptor beta chain. The antigen it recognizes is unknown. A single base separates this from a much larger clone, so it may be a read error. Hyperthyroidism patients were newly diagnosed, with disease duration under 2 months, and aged 18 to 65 years. Exclusion was applied to patients with uncontrolled infections, other autoimmune diseases, pregnancy or lactation. Clinical symptoms, serum thyroxine and TRAb, thyroid ultrasound, and orbital computed tomography formed the basis for the diagnoses. Blood from progressor patients was drawn when they were first diagnosed with hyperthyroidism, before any ophthalmopathy symptoms appeared. Ficoll-Paque density gradient centrifugation was used to isolate PBMCs from about 10 ml of fresh peripheral blood. Progressor patients were initially diagnosed with Graves' hyperthyroidism and developed ophthalmopathy during follow-up. Total RNA was extracted using Trizol reagent, and RNA quality was assessed on an Agilent 2100 Bioanalyzer.

This sample was taken from a study of T cells in Graves' hyperthyroidism and ophthalmopathy (dated by TCRdb to the late 2010s). For the wider study: Peripheral blood was sampled at the time of initial diagnosis, prior to any treatment. TCR V-J signatures able to tell the groups apart were searched for in a discovery cohort of more than 90 patients, of whom roughly 42 had Graves' ophthalmopathy and more than 55 had stable Graves' hyperthyroidism. The approximately 98 discovery patients were randomly divided into training and test sets at a 7:3 ratio. The paper describes TCR Vbeta CDR3 sequencing of some 130 peripheral blood samples, made up of 43 ophthalmopathy patients, 70 to 75 hyperthyroidism patients and around 17 progressor patients. The study also compared thyroid tissue and blood T-cell repertoires from a handful of Graves' hyperthyroidism patients. Whether ophthalmopathy could be predicted prospectively was tested in an independent validation cohort made up of roughly 19 hyperthyroidism patients plus 17 patients who later progressed to ophthalmopathy. Once sampling was done, hyperthyroidism patients were given methimazole at a starting dose of 30 mg daily, whereas ophthalmopathy patients were given high-dose intravenous methylprednisolone. Overall study results and their limits: In validation, progression to ophthalmopathy was predicted by the model with more than 65% sensitivity and 72% to 85% specificity, a median of 6.5 months before onset. A model built on a 13 V-J signature distinguished ophthalmopathy from stable hyperthyroidism, reaching 85% to 90% sensitivity and about 81% specificity in cross-validation and 80%/75% in testing. Most expanded thyroid clonotypes (frequency above 0.001) were also found in blood, which suggests that blood repertoires may mirror thyroid immune responses. Sample size was not statistically predetermined, and investigators were not blinded to group allocation.

TCR beta CDR3 regions were amplified from RNA transcripts. A first-round RT-PCR of the TCR CDR3 used the HTBI primer set with the Qiagen OneStep RT-PCR kit. Libraries were constructed in a second round of multiplex PCR, after which size selection and purification were performed. Libraries were sequenced paired-end with 100 bp reads on an Illumina HiSeq2000. In the authors' own workflow: Raw data were processed with SOAPnuke, discarding reads with adapters, uncalled bases, mean Phred below 15, or no exact constant-primer or identifier match. COPE v1.2.5 was used to merge the high-quality paired reads, and each unique nucleotide sequence was defined as a clonotype. MiTCR v1.1 was used to align clonotypes to the IMGT TRBV, TRBD and TRBJ reference segments. Analysis was restricted to V-J combinations with a frequency above 0.0001, which covered 98% to 99.2% of repertoires. A TCS score was defined as the ratio of F50 (clonal expansion) to E x V (chaos), with BLOSUM62-based TCRdist applied between CDR3 peptides within each V-J. Welch's t-statistics and random forest reduced several hundred V-J features to some 14, which were used in a naive Bayes classifier (R e1071). TCRdb cleaned the public reads at Q25 with fastp, built clones with MiXCR and kept in-frame beta chains. Every distinct CDR3 protein forms one entry, paired with its most common genes and DNA. TCRdb's processing, not the authors', yielded these V and J calls. The table for this sample lists roughly 500,000 distinct CDR3 sequences; approximately 14% of them were counted only once. Clones ranked in the top ten supply less than 6% of the sample.

Taken from cysteine to phenylalanine, the CDR3 has 16 residues. Here the CDR3 DNA is all that survives: 48 bases in frame from base 1. The germline V gene encodes CDR1 GTSNPN and CDR2 SVGIG (reference sequence). For this chain, trimming is 7 bases at the V end and 2 bases at the J end, and the number of junction bases without a gene match is 14. The sequence was obtained from a young woman with Graves' hyperthyroidism that later progressed to Graves' ophthalmopathy. The specimen sequenced was blood. The V gene is TRBV30 and the J gene is TRBJ1-1; the junction holds 9 bases that match TRBD1. The sequenced DNA: TGTGCCTCCCCGGCGGGGACAGGGCTGATAAACACTGAAGCTTTCTTT. This sequence encodes CASPAGTGLINTEAFF.